This T cell receptor (beta chain) comes out of a study of T cell responses to AZD1222 COVID-19 vaccine. Points from the study as a whole: Repertoire collection took place solely once the T cell response had peaked.

This CDR3 contains 13 residues. The germline V and J ends were trimmed by 5 bases and 2 bases, with 10 bases remaining between them. Germline assignment: CDR1 SGHVS and CDR2 FNYEAQ. Ten or more counts support this clone. The antigen is not known. Profiled with immunoSEQ multiplex PCR; TCRdb holds only in-frame clones, not every one. The repertoire has about 130,000 clones, 94% of them found once; the top ten carry around 7%. The TCR comes from an adult in good health. Sample: peripheral blood, taken on day 0 of AZD1222 vaccination. The chain employs TRBV7-6 and TRBJ2-7; possible D gene TRBD2, 6 bases. CDR3 sequence (DNA): TGTGCCAGCAGCCACGGGACTGCCTACGAGCAGTACTTC. It encodes CASSHGTAYEQYF.